These 3 T cell receptor beta chains came from one sample sequenced in a study of human T cells and chemical hapten exposure (dated by TCRdb to about 2021). Library method: RACE. The run used a NextSeq 500. The public reads were reprocessed in TCRdb via fastp at Q25 and MiXCR, keeping in-frame beta chains. Every entry covers one CDR3 protein and lists the most common genes and DNA from its rows. A total of 70,000 or so distinct CDR3 sequences appear in this sample, around 10% of them only once. Roughly 1.5% of the sample lies in the top ten. The meaning of the sample's time point label: patch test 3, about 24 weeks after DPC sensitization. Explained via the paper, the treatment or condition label denotes: therapeutic diphenylcyclopropenone sensitization with weekly scalp DPC. Sequencing was performed on whole blood, taken in connection with sensitization to the hapten diphenylcyclopropenone (DPC). The receptors derive from a woman in her forties or fifties with alopecia areata. Some clones in this sample may be carry-over from other donors' samples.

The chain uses TRBV7-9 and TRBJ1-1; D ambiguous. Germline V lookup: CDR1 SEHNR, CDR2 FQNEAQ (reference sequence). The CDR3 loop spans 14 amino acids. V lost 3 bases, J lost 1 base, and 9 bases lay in between. CDR3 nucleotides: TGTGCCAGCAGCTTTCCATCTAAGAACACTGAAGCTTTCTTT. The encoded protein is CASSFPSKNTEAFF. Looking up the rest from reference TRBV7-9 and TRBJ1-1 gives the full variable domain: DTGVSQNPRHKITKRGQNVTFRCDPISEHNRLYWYRQTLGQGPEFLTYFQNEAQLEKSRLLSDRFSAERPKGSFSTLEIQRTEQGDSAMYLCASSFPSKNTEAFFGQGTRLTVV.

This clonotype was found many times. The CDR3 protein is CASSQTLGQGGGQPQHF. CDR3 nucleotide sequence: TGCGCCAGCAGTCAAACCCTAGGACAGGGCGGAGGCCAGCCCCAGCATTTT. The chain combines TRBV23-1 with TRBJ1-5, with 8 bases that match TRBD1. TRBV23-1 is labeled an ORF, and its function is uncertain. Losses at the gene ends were 2 bases for V and 7 bases for J; bases not matched to a gene: 13. The CDR3 spans 17 residues.

This clonotype was detected many times. The chain joins TRBV29-1 to TRBJ1-1, with D hard to call. V was clipped by 4 bases and J by 1 base, with 10 bases between them. CDR3 size: 13 residues. The V gene's germline CDR1 is SQVTM and CDR2 ANQGSEA. DNA for the CDR3: TGCAGCGTTGTAGGGTTGGGGAACACTGAAGCTTTCTTT. Protein sequence: CSVVGLGNTEAFF. Full variable domain (outside the CDR3, taken from reference TRBV29-1 and TRBJ1-1): SAVISQKPSRDICQRGTSLTIQCQVDSQVTMMFWYRQQPGQSLTLIATANQGSEATYESGFVIDKFPISRPNLTFSTLTVSNMSPEDSSIYLCSVVGLGNTEAFFGQGTRLTVV.